This T cell receptor (beta chain) appears in the sequencing data of a study of shared clonotypes between healthy human individuals. V dropped 4 bases and J dropped 9 bases, with 17 bases sitting between them. The CDR3 length is 14 residues. The germline gives CDR1 SGHNT, CDR2 YYREEE (reference sequence). Some clones are missing from TCRdb's copy, which holds only in-frame ones; the method was immunoSEQ multiplex PCR. The sample carries 2 million to 2.5 million clones, approximately 95% recorded once. The chain links TRBV5-4 to TRBJ2-1, with unresolved D. The sequencing input was naive CD4+ T cells sorted from blood. The subset denotes: CD45RA+ positively selected. The clonotype originates from a man aged 18 to 35 in good health. CDR3 protein: CASSAPTVLTEQFF. The CDR3 DNA reads as TGTGCCAGCAGCGCACCGACCGTACTAACTGAGCAGTTCTTC. The full variable domain, rest sourced from reference TRBV5-4 and TRBJ2-1, is ETGVTQSPTHLIKTRGQQVTLRCSSQSGHNTVSWYQQALGQGPQFIFQYYREEENGRGNFPPRFSGLQFPNYSSELNVNALELDDSALYLCASSAPTVLTEQFFGPGTRLTVL.